These T cell receptor beta chains were read from a single sample in a study of neurological immune-mediated disorders. TCRdb processed the 5' RACE reads anew with MiXCR; each CDR3 protein has one entry. The table lists around 38,000 distinct CDR3 sequences, 14% of them singletons, with approximately 3.5% in the top ten. Source material: CD4+ T cells from blood. These receptor sequences come from a woman aged 55-69 years with HTLV-1-associated myelopathy (HAM/TSP). Each CDR3 is given with its conserved first and last residue. The D gene is left open where the match is weak. Size values are once, few and many counts, or a class for expanded clones, and some rows have none.

V gene: TRBV5-1; D gene: .; J gene: TRBJ1-1; clone size: .; CDR3 protein: CASSQATGTEAFF; CDR3 DNA: TGCGCCAGTAGCCAAGCGACAGGCACTGAAGCTTTCTTT
V gene: TRBV5-1; D gene: TRBD1; J gene: TRBJ2-2; clone size: .; CDR3 protein: CASSGTGGAGELFF; CDR3 DNA: TGCGCCAGCAGCGGAACAGGGGGCGCCGGGGAGCTGTTTTTT
V gene: TRBV20-1; D gene: .; J gene: TRBJ1-2; clone size: many; CDR3 protein: CSARDIETGSLPYGYTF; CDR3 DNA: TGCAGTGCTAGAGATATCGAAACAGGGTCCCTTCCATATGGCTACACCTTC
V gene: TRBV5-1; D gene: .; J gene: TRBJ2-7; clone size: .; CDR3 protein: CASSRGAAGYEQYF; CDR3 DNA: TGCGCCAGCAGTCGAGGGGCGGCGGGCTACGAGCAGTACTTC
V gene: TRBV11-2; D gene: .; J gene: TRBJ2-6; clone size: many; CDR3 protein: CASSLIGSSYGANVLTF; CDR3 DNA: TGTGCCAGCAGCCTGATAGGGAGCTCTTATGGGGCCAACGTCCTGACTTTC
V gene: TRBV20-1; D gene: .; J gene: TRBJ1-1; clone size: many; CDR3 protein: CSARDWSGAEAFF; CDR3 DNA: TGCAGTGCTAGAGATTGGAGTGGGGCTGAAGCTTTCTTT
V gene: TRBV5-1; D gene: TRBD2; J gene: TRBJ2-3; clone size: many; CDR3 protein: CASRGTSDSLDTQYF; CDR3 DNA: TGCGCCAGCCGCGGGACTAGCGACAGTTTAGATACGCAGTATTTT
V gene: TRBV25-1; D gene: .; J gene: TRBJ1-2; clone size: many; CDR3 protein: CASSEHPSADSNYGYTF; CDR3 DNA: TGTGCCAGCAGTGAACATCCCTCGGCGGATTCTAACTATGGCTACACCTTC
V gene: TRBV3-1; D gene: .; J gene: TRBJ1-2; clone size: many; CDR3 protein: CASSQGQDLWGGYTF; CDR3 DNA: TGTGCCAGCAGCCAAGGCCAGGACCTTTGGGGTGGCTACACCTTC
V gene: TRBV29-1; D gene: .; J gene: TRBJ2-7; clone size: many; CDR3 protein: CSVERTADGEQYF; CDR3 DNA: TGCAGCGTTGAAAGGACAGCCGATGGCGAGCAGTACTTC
V gene: TRBV4-1; D gene: TRBD1; J gene: TRBJ2-1; clone size: many; CDR3 protein: CASSQPTTGDEQFF; CDR3 DNA: TGCGCCAGCAGCCAACCGACGACAGGGGATGAGCAGTTCTTC
V gene: TRBV6-6; D gene: .; J gene: TRBJ1-2; clone size: .; CDR3 protein: CASSKFEGGYGYTF; CDR3 DNA: TGTGCCAGCAGCAAATTCGAAGGGGGTTATGGCTACACCTTC
V gene: TRBV29-1; D gene: .; J gene: TRBJ2-5; clone size: .; CDR3 protein: CSGRWQSQETQYF; CDR3 DNA: TGCAGCGGACGGTGGCAGTCACAAGAGACCCAGTACTTC
V gene: TRBV5-6; D gene: TRBD1; J gene: TRBJ2-3; clone size: .; CDR3 protein: CASSPRQGRDTQYF; CDR3 DNA: TGTGCCAGCAGCCCCCGACAGGGGAGAGATACGCAGTATTTT
V gene: TRBV20-1; D gene: .; J gene: TRBJ2-5; clone size: many; CDR3 protein: CSARSVGGNQETQYF; CDR3 DNA: TGCAGTGCTAGATCAGTAGGGGGGAACCAAGAGACCCAGTACTTC
V gene: TRBV5-5; D gene: .; J gene: TRBJ2-7; clone size: many; CDR3 protein: CASSPQTVSYEQYF; CDR3 DNA: TGTGCCAGCAGTCCTCAGACAGTGTCCTACGAGCAGTACTTC
V gene: TRBV7-6; D gene: .; J gene: TRBJ2-2; clone size: many; CDR3 protein: CASSPPFFTGELFF; CDR3 DNA: TGTGCCAGCAGCCCCCCCTTTTTTACCGGGGAGCTGTTTTTT